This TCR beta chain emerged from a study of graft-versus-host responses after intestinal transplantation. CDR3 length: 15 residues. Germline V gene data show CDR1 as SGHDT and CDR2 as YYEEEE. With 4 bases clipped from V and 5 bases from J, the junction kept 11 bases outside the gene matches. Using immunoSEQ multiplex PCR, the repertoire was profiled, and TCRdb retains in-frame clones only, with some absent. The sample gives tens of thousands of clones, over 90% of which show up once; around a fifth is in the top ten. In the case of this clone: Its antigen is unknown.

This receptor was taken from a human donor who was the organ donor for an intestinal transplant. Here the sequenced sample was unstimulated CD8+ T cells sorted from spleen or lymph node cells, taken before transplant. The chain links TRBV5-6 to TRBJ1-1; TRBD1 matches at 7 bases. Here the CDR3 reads CASSPQGGGGTEAFF. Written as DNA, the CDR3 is TGTGCCAGCAGCCCTCAGGGAGGGGGCGGAACTGAAGCTTTCTTT.